This is a list of T cell receptor beta chains from one sample in a study of OX40 agonist ivuxolimab in advanced cancers. Sequencing was performed with immunoSEQ multiplex PCR; in TCRdb, only in-frame clones are kept and a portion is missing. The sample consists of 70,000 to 95,000 clones, around 86% of them appearing once. Material: CD4+ or CD8+ T cells sorted from blood, obtained in a trial of the OX40 agonist ivuxolimab. These receptors came from an adult with an advanced solid tumor such as melanoma, head and neck, liver or kidney cancer. CDR3s include the opening cysteine and the closing phenylalanine or tryptophan. Fields, in order: J gene, V gene, D gene, clone size, CDR3 protein, CDR3 DNA. A D gene is named only where the DNA matches it firmly. The size entry is marked missing in some rows and otherwise reads once, few, many or a size class.

>TRBJ1-2|TRBV25-1|-|-
CASSESWGRGYTF
TGTGCCAGCAGTGAATCTTGGGGTAGGGGCTACACCTTC
>TRBJ1-5|TRBV9|-|-
CASSARGGNQPQHF
TGTGCCAGCAGCGCGAGAGGGGGCAATCAGCCCCAGCATTTT
>TRBJ1-5|TRBV30|TRBD1|-
CAWSVSMAGGTQPQHF
TGTGCCTGGAGTGTAAGTATGGCAGGGGGTACTCAGCCCCAGCATTTT
>TRBJ1-5|TRBV4-1|-|-
CASSLEDGVKAPQHF
TGCGCCAGCAGCCTTGAAGACGGGGTCAAAGCGCCCCAGCATTTT
>TRBJ2-7|TRBV30|TRBD1|few
CAWSVGQGAYEQYF
TGTGCCTGGAGTGTGGGGCAGGGGGCCTACGAGCAGTACTTC
>TRBJ2-3|TRBV7-9|TRBD2|once
CASSGSGLAGTDTQYF
TGTGCCAGCAGCGGCTCGGGACTAGCGGGGACAGATACGCAGTATTTT
>TRBJ2-3|TRBV5-1|TRBD1|-
CASSWDRYTDTQYF
TGCGCCAGCAGCTGGGACAGGTACACAGATACGCAGTATTTT
>TRBJ1-6|TRBV6-1|-|once
CASSEVGGISPLHF
TGTGCCAGCAGTGAAGTCGGGGGGATTTCACCCCTCCACTTT
>TRBJ2-3|TRBV5-6|-|-
CASSPDGGSTDTQYF
TGTGCCAGCAGCCCGGATGGGGGAAGCACAGATACGCAGTATTTT
>TRBJ2-5|TRBV5-6|-|-
CASSLRRLGLAETQYF
TGTGCCAGCAGCTTGCGTCGACTGGGCCTAGCGGAGACCCAGTACTTC
>TRBJ2-7|TRBV5-4|-|-
CASSTGLVYEQYF
TGTGCCAGCAGCACTGGACTCGTCTACGAGCAGTACTTC
>TRBJ2-1|TRBV7-8|TRBD2|-
CASSLRTSGRNEQFF
TGTGCCAGCAGCTTAAGGACTAGCGGGCGCAATGAGCAGTTCTTC
>TRBJ2-3|TRBV7-2|TRBD2|-
CASSSGLAGSTDTQYF
TGTGCCAGCAGCTCGGGACTAGCGGGGAGCACAGATACGCAGTATTTT
>TRBJ2-5|TRBV7-3|TRBD2|-
CASSLAGGTKETQYF
TGTGCCAGCAGCCTAGCGGGGGGCACAAAAGAGACCCAGTACTTC
>TRBJ1-1|TRBV19|TRBD1|few
CASRGQGRTEAFF
TGTGCCAGTAGGGGACAGGGGCGGACTGAAGCTTTCTTT
>TRBJ2-1|TRBV5-1|-|-
CASSLAGEAYNEQFF
TGCGCCAGCAGCTTGGCCGGAGAGGCCTACAATGAGCAGTTCTTC
>TRBJ1-5|TRBV6-6|-|-
CASIGQSNQPQHF
TGTGCCAGCATCGGACAGAGCAATCAGCCCCAGCATTTT
>TRBJ2-7|TRBV19|-|-
CASSMLSSYEQYF
TGTGCCAGTAGTATGCTCAGCTCCTACGAGCAGTACTTC
>TRBJ1-2|TRBV5-5|-|-
CASRSDTSNYGYTF
TGTGCCAGCAGATCCGACACTTCTAACTATGGCTACACCTTC
>TRBJ2-7|TRBV29-1|-|-
CSAPHRRLMSYEQYF
TGCAGCGCCCCCCACAGAAGGTTAATGTCCTACGAGCAGTACTTC
>TRBJ1-2|TRBV6-5|TRBD1|-
CASSRGRGYTF
TGTGCCAGCTCCAGGGGGCGAGGCTACACCTTC
>TRBJ2-7|TRBV9|-|-
CASSPQGRVGGYEQYF
TGTGCCAGCAGCCCTCAGGGGAGGGTAGGCGGGTACGAGCAGTACTTC
>TRBJ2-3|TRBV11-2|-|once
CASSASTDTQYF
TGTGCCAGCAGCGCTAGCACAGATACGCAGTATTTT
>TRBJ1-2|TRBV30|TRBD1|-
CAWGWDRSYGYTF
TGTGCCTGGGGGTGGGACAGGAGCTATGGCTACACCTTC
>TRBJ1-4|TRBV5-6|TRBD1|once
CASTPGQGIGKLFF
TGTGCCAGCACCCCGGGACAGGGTATCGGAAAACTGTTTTTT
>TRBJ1-2|TRBV27|-|-
CASDRMDGYTF
TGTGCCAGCGATAGAATGGATGGCTACACCTTC
>TRBJ2-7|TRBV5-1|-|once
CASKRDSYEQYF
TGCGCCAGCAAGAGGGACTCCTACGAGCAGTACTTC
>TRBJ2-1|TRBV10-1|-|-
CASSESGFYNEQFF
TGCGCCAGCAGTGAGTCGGGGTTCTACAATGAGCAGTTCTTC
>TRBJ2-2|TRBV7-9|-|few
CASSKVGLTGELFF
TGTGCCAGCAGCAAAGTGGGGTTGACCGGGGAGCTGTTTTTT
>TRBJ2-3|TRBV21-1|-|-
CASLPLPLTSTDTQYF
TGTGCCAGCCTGCCTCTCCCCCTGACTAGCACAGATACGCAGTATTTT
>TRBJ2-1|TRBV7-9|-|-
CASSFIDTGRQFF
TGTGCCAGCAGCTTCATCGACACCGGCCGACAGTTCTTC
>TRBJ2-3|TRBV18|TRBD2|-
CASSTTSGGRDTQYF
TGTGCCAGCTCAACGACTAGCGGGGGAAGAGATACGCAGTATTTT
>TRBJ2-1|TRBV6-1|TRBD2|-
CASSGSLAGSYNEQFF
TGTGCCAGCAGTGGCTCACTAGCGGGGTCCTACAATGAGCAGTTCTTC
>TRBJ1-5|TRBV19|-|once
CASSIRGNQPQHF
TGTGCCAGTAGTATTCGGGGTAATCAGCCCCAGCATTTT
>TRBJ2-1|TRBV7-9|-|-
CASSLGAGAASVVNEQFF
TGTGCCAGCAGCCTTGGGGCGGGTGCGGCTAGCGTGGTCAATGAGCAGTTCTTC
>TRBJ2-3|TRBV10-3|-|-
CAIRDSGTDTQYF
TGTGCCATCCGGGACTCTGGGACAGATACGCAGTATTTT
>TRBJ1-4|TRBV14|TRBD1|-
CASSRDSYRVTNEKLFF
TGTGCCAGCAGTCGGGACAGCTACAGGGTAACTAATGAAAAACTGTTTTTT
>TRBJ2-2|TRBV19|TRBD1|-
CASRGTGTGGTGELFF
TGTGCCAGTAGAGGAACCGGGACAGGGGGTACCGGGGAGCTGTTTTTT
>TRBJ1-2|TRBV13|-|-
CASSLKSGTSNYGYTF
TGTGCCAGCAGCTTAAAATCTGGGACATCTAACTATGGCTACACCTTC
>TRBJ1-1|TRBV4-3|-|-
CASSGDLNTEAFF
TGCGCCAGCAGCGGGGACCTGAACACTGAAGCTTTCTTT
>TRBJ2-3|TRBV7-3|-|-
CASSQNRITDTQYF
TGTGCCAGCAGCCAAAACAGGATCACAGATACGCAGTATTTT
>TRBJ2-5|TRBV18|-|once
CASSPRRYQETQYF
TGTGCCAGCTCACCAAGGAGATACCAAGAGACCCAGTACTTC
>TRBJ2-2|TRBV10-3|-|once
CAISIAEMNTGELFF
TGTGCCATCAGTATAGCGGAAATGAACACCGGGGAGCTGTTTTTT
>TRBJ2-3|TRBV6-1|TRBD2|once
CASSALAGGLADTQYF
TGTGCCAGCAGTGCCCTAGCGGGAGGGCTGGCAGATACGCAGTATTTT
>TRBJ2-3|TRBV10-3|-|-
CAISGTGFTDTQYF
TGTGCCATCAGCGGGACGGGATTCACAGATACGCAGTATTTT
>TRBJ1-2|TRBV28|-|-
CASKEGLRSYGYTF
TGTGCCAGCAAAGAAGGCCTGAGGTCCTATGGCTACACCTTC
>TRBJ2-7|TRBV11-2|-|-
CASSHSWGRGDEQYF
TGTGCCAGCAGTCACTCGTGGGGGCGAGGGGACGAGCAGTACTTC
>TRBJ2-5|TRBV15|TRBD2|-
CATSRGGLAGVETQYF
TGTGCCACCAGCAGAGGGGGACTAGCGGGGGTAGAGACCCAGTACTTC
>TRBJ1-3|TRBV5-6|TRBD1|-
CASSGSPGQINSGNTIYF
TGTGCCAGCAGCGGAAGTCCGGGACAGATTAACTCTGGAAACACCATATATTTT
>TRBJ2-4|TRBV2|TRBD2|-
CASNAGGNIQYF
TGTGCCAGCAATGCCGGGGGGAACATTCAGTACTTC
>TRBJ2-7|TRBV9|TRBD2|once
CASSVAPSGYEQYF
TGTGCCAGCAGCGTAGCTCCTAGCGGCTACGAGCAGTACTTC